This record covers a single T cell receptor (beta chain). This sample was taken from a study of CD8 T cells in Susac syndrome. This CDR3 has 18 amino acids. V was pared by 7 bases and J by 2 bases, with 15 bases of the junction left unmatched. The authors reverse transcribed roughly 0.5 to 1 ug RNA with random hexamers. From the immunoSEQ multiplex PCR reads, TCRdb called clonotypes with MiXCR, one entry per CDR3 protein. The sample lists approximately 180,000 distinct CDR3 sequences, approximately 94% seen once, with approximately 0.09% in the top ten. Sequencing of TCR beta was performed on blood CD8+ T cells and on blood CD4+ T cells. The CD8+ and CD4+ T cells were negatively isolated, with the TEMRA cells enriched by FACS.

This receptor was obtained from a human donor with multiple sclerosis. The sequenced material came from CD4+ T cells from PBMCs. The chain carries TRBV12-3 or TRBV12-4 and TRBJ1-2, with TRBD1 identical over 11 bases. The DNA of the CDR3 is TGTGCCAGCACCCACCGCATTACCGGGACAGGGGGGAACTATGGCTACACCTTC. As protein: CASTHRITGTGGNYGYTF.